This T cell receptor beta chain was captured by sequencing in a study of blood T cell repertoires in COVID-19. Turning to the study itself: PBMCs, B-cell-depleted T cells, or T cells were the source of the cDNA or gDNA that made up the material.

Germline lookup yields CDR1 SGHTS and CDR2 YDEGEE. Trimming took 5 bases from V and 7 from J, leaving 28 bases between them. The CDR3 consists of 18 residues. This clone was detected only once. Original methodology: Reference gene primer amplification yielded estimated nucleated cell counts. Sequenced by immunoSEQ multiplex PCR; TCRdb stores in-frame clones only, minus some. V, J and clone size are taken as reported in that table, and D and trimming were inferred from the DNA itself. The sample consists of some 300,000 clones, approximately 88% of them appearing once. V gene TRBV5-8 combines with J gene TRBJ2-1, with a weak D call TRBD2 (7 bases). Sequenced material: peripheral blood. The sequence derives from a woman aged 25-40 years who had recovered from COVID-19. The CDR3 reads CASRFGAGTTSFMNEQFF. The DNA of the CDR3 is TGTGCCAGCAGGTTCGGAGCGGGGACAACATCCTTTATGAATGAGCAGTTCTTC.